This is a list of T cell receptor beta chains from one sample in a study of cytomegalovirus exposure and HLA in healthy donors. TCRdb keeps only in-frame clones here, not all; method: immunoSEQ multiplex PCR. Among some 130,000 clones, about four fifths were seen once, and the ten largest hold approximately 1.4%. The sequenced material came from PBMCs. The source of these receptors is a middle-aged woman in good health and CMV-seronegative. Both conserved end residues are part of each CDR3. D genes are given only for firm matches. A clone size is listed for some rows: how often the clone was seen (once, few, many), or a class if it is expanded.

size,V,length,D,J,CDR3,DNA
NA,TRBV7-9,16,NA,TRBJ1-6,CASSSDQGTYNSPLHF,TGTGCCAGCAGCTCTGATCAGGGAACCTATAATTCACCCCTCCACTTT
NA,TRBV19,14,NA,TRBJ2-5,CASSIGLFQETQYF,TGTGCCAGTAGTATAGGGCTCTTCCAAGAGACCCAGTACTTC
NA,TRBV27,12,NA,TRBJ2-5,CASSPRGETQYF,TGTGCCAGCAGTCCACGCGGCGAGACCCAGTACTTC
NA,TRBV6-1,15,TRBD1,TRBJ2-5,CASRKTGGWRETQYF,TGTGCCAGCCGAAAGACAGGGGGCTGGCGAGAGACCCAGTACTTC
few,TRBV5-4,14,TRBD2,TRBJ2-7,CASSPKRDSYEQYF,TGTGCCAGCAGCCCTAAGCGGGACTCCTACGAGCAGTACTTC
NA,TRBV13,15,TRBD1,TRBJ2-7,CASSHRDRASYEQYF,TGTGCCAGCAGCCACCGGGACAGGGCCTCCTACGAGCAGTACTTC
NA,TRBV13,14,NA,TRBJ1-3,CASSLDDRRNTIYF,TGTGCCAGCAGCTTAGACGACAGGCGAAACACCATATATTTT
NA,TRBV19,16,TRBD1,TRBJ1-6,CASSIAGTGYNSPLHF,TGTGCCAGTAGTATAGCCGGGACAGGGTATAATTCACCCCTCCACTTT
once,TRBV30,14,NA,TRBJ2-3,CAWSPPGGTDTQYF,TGTGCCTGGAGCCCGCCGGGGGGCACAGATACGCAGTATTTT
NA,TRBV5-4,19,NA,TRBJ1-3,CASSFRRVESVSSGNTIYF,TGTGCCAGCAGTTTCAGGCGGGTGGAATCCGTCAGCTCTGGAAACACCATATATTTT
NA,TRBV7-2,14,NA,TRBJ2-7,CASSSITTAYEQYF,TGTGCCAGCAGCTCCATCACGACAGCCTACGAGCAGTACTTC
NA,TRBV4-3,15,NA,TRBJ1-6,CASSQDGRSGGPLHF,TGCGCCAGCAGCCAAGATGGGCGGTCCGGGGGGCCCCTCCACTTT
NA,TRBV13,14,NA,TRBJ2-2,CASSLAGDGGELFF,TGTGCCAGCAGCTTAGCGGGAGATGGCGGGGAGCTGTTTTTT
NA,TRBV7-6,15,TRBD1,TRBJ1-1,CASSFGTGMSTEAFF,TGTGCCAGCAGCTTTGGGACAGGGATGAGCACTGAAGCTTTCTTT
NA,TRBV6-1,16,TRBD1,TRBJ2-7,CASSESPRDRVYEQYF,TGTGCCAGCAGTGAATCCCCCCGGGACAGGGTATACGAGCAGTACTTC
NA,TRBV27,15,NA,TRBJ1-2,CASSLTLTGASGYTF,TGTGCCAGCAGTTTGACCCTTACAGGAGCGAGTGGCTACACCTTC
NA,TRBV19,14,NA,TRBJ2-7,CASSIRGGKNEQYF,TGTGCCAGTAGTATCCGAGGGGGAAAGAACGAGCAGTACTTC
NA,TRBV19,14,TRBD1,TRBJ1-2,CASSGQGYGYGYTF,TGTGCCAGTAGTGGACAGGGTTACGGCTATGGCTACACCTTC
NA,TRBV27,13,NA,TRBJ1-4,CASSPGTLEKLFF,TGTGCCAGCAGTCCAGGGACACTAGAAAAACTGTTTTTT
NA,TRBV7-3,15,NA,TRBJ1-6,CASSLRGRYNSPLHF,TGTGCCAGCAGCCTTAGGGGTCGGTATAATTCACCCCTCCACTTT
NA,TRBV4-1,16,TRBD2,TRBJ2-5,CASSQGPQRGQETQYF,TGCGCCAGCAGCCAGGGGCCGCAGCGGGGCCAAGAGACCCAGTACTTC
NA,TRBV19,14,NA,TRBJ2-7,CASSVGGFSYEQYF,TGTGCCAGTAGTGTGGGGGGTTTCTCCTACGAGCAGTACTTC
once,TRBV27,14,NA,TRBJ1-2,CASSPRQTPYGYTF,TGTGCCAGCAGTCCCCGACAGACTCCCTATGGCTACACCTTC
NA,TRBV11-1,17,TRBD1,TRBJ2-3,CASSPRQGATSTDTQYF,TGTGCCAGCAGCCCTAGACAGGGGGCAACGAGCACAGATACGCAGTATTTT
once,TRBV27,14,NA,TRBJ1-2,CASSTGITNYGYTF,TGTGCCAGCAGTACAGGGATAACTAACTATGGCTACACCTTC
NA,TRBV5-4,14,TRBD1,TRBJ2-5,CASSQGGSQETQYF,TGTGCCAGCAGCCAAGGGGGCTCACAAGAGACCCAGTACTTC
NA,TRBV28,15,TRBD1,TRBJ1-5,CASSPGGQGGQPQHF,TGTGCCAGCAGCCCCGGAGGACAGGGCGGTCAGCCCCAGCATTTT
NA,TRBV5-6,14,NA,TRBJ2-5,CASSRGLEQETQYF,TGTGCCAGCAGCAGGGGACTGGAGCAAGAGACCCAGTACTTC
NA,TRBV19,14,NA,TRBJ2-1,CASIGTGNYNEQFF,TGTGCCAGTATAGGGACTGGAAACTACAATGAGCAGTTCTTC
NA,TRBV6-1,19,NA,TRBJ1-1,CASSEAGTQGPSAHTEAFF,TGTGCCAGCAGTGAAGCAGGCACGCAGGGGCCCAGTGCACACACTGAAGCTTTCTTT
NA,TRBV6-5,15,NA,TRBJ1-4,CASSYSWGPGEKLFF,TGTGCCAGCAGTTACTCGTGGGGGCCGGGCGAAAAACTGTTTTTT
NA,TRBV30,16,NA,TRBJ2-2,CAWSGGPRVEAGELFF,TGTGCCTGGAGTGGGGGGCCCAGGGTCGAGGCCGGGGAGCTGTTTTTT
NA,TRBV5-1,16,NA,TRBJ1-4,CASSGEFQGWNEKLFF,TGCGCCAGCAGCGGGGAATTCCAGGGTTGGAATGAAAAACTGTTTTTT
NA,TRBV10-2,16,TRBD1,TRBJ2-1,CASSDGDRASYNEQFF,TGCGCCAGCAGTGACGGGGACAGGGCGTCCTACAATGAGCAGTTCTTC
few,TRBV5-4,12,NA,TRBJ1-1,CASSLMKGGTFF,TGTGCCAGCAGCTTGATGAAGGGGGGGACTTTCTTT
NA,TRBV5-1,15,NA,TRBJ1-4,CASSRQRTANEKLFF,TGCGCCAGCAGCCGACAGAGGACAGCCAATGAAAAACTGTTTTTT
once,TRBV18,17,TRBD2,TRBJ2-2,CASSLDLAGPNTGELFF,TGTGCCAGCTCACTCGATTTAGCGGGGCCGAACACCGGGGAGCTGTTTTTT
NA,TRBV6-6,15,NA,TRBJ2-5,CASSYGQGRGETQYF,TGTGCCAGCAGTTACGGGCAAGGCCGCGGGGAGACCCAGTACTTC
NA,TRBV7-8,15,NA,TRBJ2-7,CASSSGQYKIYEQYF,TGTGCCAGCAGCTCAGGACAGTACAAAATCTACGAGCAGTACTTC
NA,TRBV7-9,15,NA,TRBJ1-5,CASSWGGASNQPQHF,TGTGCCAGCAGTTGGGGGGGGGCTAGCAATCAGCCCCAGCATTTT
few,TRBV5-1,15,TRBD1,TRBJ1-6,CASSLAGQERSPLHF,TGCGCCAGCAGCTTGGCCGGACAGGAAAGATCACCCCTCCACTTT